This T cell receptor (beta chain) was recovered during a study of shared T cell receptors in the human thymus. The germline CDR1 and CDR2 sequences are MGHRA and YSYEKL. Deletions cut 3 bases from V and 3 bases from J, with 11 bases between. The CDR3 is 14 amino acids. Sequenced by immunoSEQ multiplex PCR; TCRdb stores in-frame clones only, minus some. The data hold around 340,000 clones, with over 90% observed a single time. Sequences were obtained from thymocytes. The chain is built from TRBV4-1 and TRBJ1-1; no firm D call. The receptor was derived from a human donor. This chain's CDR3 is CASSHPGRDTEAFF. DNA for the CDR3: TGCGCCAGCAGCCACCCCGGACGGGACACTGAAGCTTTCTTT.